This T cell receptor (beta chain) was observed in a study of blood T cell repertoires in COVID-19. The assay was immunoSEQ multiplex PCR, and TCRdb's table has in-frame clones only and misses some. The data contain hundreds of thousands of clones, about 86% of them seen just once; the ten biggest clones take up approximately 9.3%. V was cut by 6 bases and J by 7 bases, with 16 bases left in between. The CDR3 runs 14 residues. In germline, CDR1 is MNHEY, CDR2 SVGAGI. Clinical histories supplied by participants themselves formed the basis of cohort assignment. Sequencing was performed on PBMCs or T cells enriched from blood (not recorded which). This sequence was found in a woman in her 50s who had recovered from COVID-19. The rearrangement uses TRBV6-5 and TRBJ1-5; D is perhaps TRBD1 (5 bases). CDR3 in amino acids: CASSRPGPGQPQHF. DNA of the CDR3: TGTGCCAGCAGCCGCCCAGGGCCAGGGCAGCCCCAGCATTTT.